This record concerns one TCR beta chain sequence. Its antigen is unidentified. This sample is drawn from a study of post-analysis software for immune sequencing data. On the study more broadly: Multiple sclerosis in the patients followed relapsing-remitting, secondary progressive and progressive-relapsing courses. Study-level findings and limits: Five or six TRBV segments were more frequent in patients than controls; TRBV5-6, TRBV5-1 and TRBV20-1 belonged to this group. Diversity measured as normalized Chao1 was significantly lower in multiple sclerosis patients than in controls. Samples prepared in the same batch strongly co-clustered by F measure.

Every TCR beta cDNA library bore unique molecular identifiers. TCRdb reprocessed the PCR reads via MiXCR and lists one record per CDR3 protein. The repertoire has 750,000 to 900,000 distinct CDR3 sequences, about 43% of them found once; the top ten carry roughly 4.9%. V was trimmed by 4 bases and J by 10 bases, leaving 10 bases between them. The CDR3 totals 11 residues. Sequenced input: blood. The genes are TRBV12-3 or TRBV12-4 and TRBJ1-1; D unresolved. The source of this sequence is a girl between 10 and 17 years old with multiple sclerosis. CDR3 sequence: CASSWSAGAFF. The CDR3 DNA follows: TGTGCCAGCAGTTGGTCGGCCGGAGCTTTCTTT.